The table lists the clone carrying this T cell receptor beta chain with a few counts. The antigen remains unidentified. The data derive from a study of identical twins. General study findings and limits: There was an excess of low generation probability in the out-of-frame alpha sequences that twins shared.

TCRdb independently ran MiXCR on the 5' RACE reads; one entry per CDR3 protein. The data contain some 1,700,000 distinct CDR3 sequences, 32% of them singletons. The CDR3 sequence is 16 residues long. CDR1 is SGDLS and CDR2 is YYNGEE in the germline V gene. V gave up 4 bases and J gave up 1 base, with 15 bases separating them. The chain is built from TRBV9 and TRBJ2-1, with TRBD1 as a possible D gene (6 bases). Sequences were obtained from cord blood. The receptor was derived from a newborn girl in good health. This CDR3 is CASSSRARGSYNEQFF. The CDR3 DNA is TGTGCCAGCAGCTCACGGGCCAGGGGTTCCTACAATGAGCAGTTCTTC.